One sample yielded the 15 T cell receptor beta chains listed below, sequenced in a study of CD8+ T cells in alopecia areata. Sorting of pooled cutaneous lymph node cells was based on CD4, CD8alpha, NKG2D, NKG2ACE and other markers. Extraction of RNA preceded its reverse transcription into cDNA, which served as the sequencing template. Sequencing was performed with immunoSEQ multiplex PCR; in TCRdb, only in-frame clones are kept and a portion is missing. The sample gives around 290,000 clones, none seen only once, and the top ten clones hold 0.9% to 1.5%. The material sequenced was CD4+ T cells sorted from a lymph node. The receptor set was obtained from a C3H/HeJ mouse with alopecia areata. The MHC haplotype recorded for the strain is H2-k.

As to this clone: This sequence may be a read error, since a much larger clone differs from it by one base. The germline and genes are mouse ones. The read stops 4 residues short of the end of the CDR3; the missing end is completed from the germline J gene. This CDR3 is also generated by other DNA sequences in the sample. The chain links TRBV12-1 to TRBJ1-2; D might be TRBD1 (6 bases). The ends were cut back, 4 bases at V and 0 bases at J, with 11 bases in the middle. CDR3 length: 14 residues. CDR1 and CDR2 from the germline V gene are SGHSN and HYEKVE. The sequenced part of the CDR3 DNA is TGTGCCAGCTCCCGGGACATTGCAAACTCC. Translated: CASSRDIANS. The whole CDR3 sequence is CASSRDIANSDYTF.

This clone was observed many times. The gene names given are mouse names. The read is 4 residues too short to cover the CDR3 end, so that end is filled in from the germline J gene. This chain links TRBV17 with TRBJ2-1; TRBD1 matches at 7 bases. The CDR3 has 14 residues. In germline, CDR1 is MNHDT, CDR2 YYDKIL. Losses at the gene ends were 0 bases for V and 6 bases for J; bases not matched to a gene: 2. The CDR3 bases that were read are TGTGCTAGCAGTAGAGACACAGGGGTTGCT. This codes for CASSRDTGVA. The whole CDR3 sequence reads CASSRDTGVAEQFF. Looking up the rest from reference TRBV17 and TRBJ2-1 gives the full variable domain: DTTVKQNPRYKLARVGKPVNLICSQTMNHDTMYWYQKKPNQAPKLLLFYYDKILNREADTFEKFQSSRPNNSFCSLYIGSAGLEYSAMYLCASSRDTGVAEQFFGPGTRLTVL.

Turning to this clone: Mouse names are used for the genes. CDR3 protein: CTCSAAGLGGYAEQFF. The part of the CDR3 DNA that was read is TGCACCTGCAGTGCAGCGGGACTGGGGGGTTATGCT. The chain links TRBV1 to TRBJ2-1; 12 bases are a match to TRBD2. The observed sequence ends 4 residues before the CDR3 terminus, with the missing tail filled in from the germline J gene. V shed 1 base and J 4 bases; nucleotides not matched to a gene: 2. The germline CDR1 and CDR2 sequences are NSQYPW and LRSPGD (reference sequence). The CDR3 consists of 16 residues.

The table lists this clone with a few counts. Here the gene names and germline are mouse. The DNA read from the CDR3 is TGTGCCAGCAGTGACTGGGGGCATTCCTAT. Encoded protein: CASSDWGHSY. The full CDR3 protein reads CASSDWGHSYEQYF. This rearrangement joins TRBV13-1 to TRBJ2-7, with a weak D call TRBD2 (7 bases). Read data end 4 residues before the CDR3 end; the end is taken from the germline J gene. In germline, CDR1 is NSHNY, CDR2 SYGAGN. V was shortened by 2 bases and J by 1 base, with 10 bases between the two germline ends. The CDR3 covers 14 residues.

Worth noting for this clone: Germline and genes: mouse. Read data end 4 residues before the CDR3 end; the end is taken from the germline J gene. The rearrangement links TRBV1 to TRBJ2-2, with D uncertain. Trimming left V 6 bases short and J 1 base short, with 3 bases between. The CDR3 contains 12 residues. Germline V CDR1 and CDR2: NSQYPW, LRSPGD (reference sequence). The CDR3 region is CTCRRNTGQLYF. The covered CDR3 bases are TGCACCTGCAGAAGAAACACCGGG.

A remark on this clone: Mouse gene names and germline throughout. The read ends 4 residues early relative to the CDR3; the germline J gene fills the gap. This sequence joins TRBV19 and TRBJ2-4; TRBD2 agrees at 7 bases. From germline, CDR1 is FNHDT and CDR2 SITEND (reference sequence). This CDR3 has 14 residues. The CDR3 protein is CASSVFLGENTLYF. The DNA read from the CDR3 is TGTGCCAGCAGCGTCTTCCTGGGGGAAAAC. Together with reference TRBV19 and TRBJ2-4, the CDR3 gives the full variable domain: GGIITQTPKFLIGQEGQKLTLKCQQNFNHDTMYWYRQDSGKGLRLIYYSITENDLQKGDLSEGYDASREKKSSFSLTVTSAQKNEMAVFLCASSVFLGENTLYFGAGTRLSVL.

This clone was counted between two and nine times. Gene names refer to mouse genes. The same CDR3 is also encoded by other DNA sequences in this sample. The CDR3 bases that were read are TGTGCCAGCAGGGGACACAGTGCAGAA. This translates into CASRGHSAE. The whole CDR3 protein reads CASRGHSAETLYF. The chain couples TRBV13-1 to TRBJ2-3; tentatively, D is TRBD1 (6 bases). The CDR3 goes on 4 residues after the read ends, and that part is filled in from the germline J gene. The CDR3 consists of 13 residues. Germline loops: CDR1 NSHNY, CDR2 SYGAGN. The V and J ends lost 5 bases and 0 bases respectively, with 7 bases between them.

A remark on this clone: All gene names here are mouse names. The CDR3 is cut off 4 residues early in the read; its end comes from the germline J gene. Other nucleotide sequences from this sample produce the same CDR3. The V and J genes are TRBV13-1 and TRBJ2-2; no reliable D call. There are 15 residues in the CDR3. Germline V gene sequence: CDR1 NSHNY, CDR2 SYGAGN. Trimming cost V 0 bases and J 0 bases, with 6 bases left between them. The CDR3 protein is CASSDAQSNTGQLYF. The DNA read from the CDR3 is TGTGCCAGCAGTGATGCGCAGTCAAACACCGGG.

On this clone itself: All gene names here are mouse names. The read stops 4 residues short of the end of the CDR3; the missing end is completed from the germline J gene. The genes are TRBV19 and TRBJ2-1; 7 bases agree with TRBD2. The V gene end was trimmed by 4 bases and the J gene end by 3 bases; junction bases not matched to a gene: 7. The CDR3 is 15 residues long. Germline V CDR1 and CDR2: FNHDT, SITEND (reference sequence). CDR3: CASSPNWGSYAEQFF. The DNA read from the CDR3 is TGTGCCAGCAGTCCGAACTGGGGATCCTATGCT.

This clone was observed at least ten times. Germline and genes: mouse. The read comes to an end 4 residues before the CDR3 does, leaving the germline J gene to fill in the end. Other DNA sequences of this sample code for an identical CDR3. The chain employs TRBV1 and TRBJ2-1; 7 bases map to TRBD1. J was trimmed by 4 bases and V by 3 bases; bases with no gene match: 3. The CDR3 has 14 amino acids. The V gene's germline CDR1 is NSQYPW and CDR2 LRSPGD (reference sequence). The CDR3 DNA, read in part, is TGCACCTGCAGTGCGGGGACAGCATATGCT. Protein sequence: CTCSAGTAYA. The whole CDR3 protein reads CTCSAGTAYAEQFF.

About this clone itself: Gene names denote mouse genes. The CDR3 sequence is CASSQWTGLSYEQYF. Partial CDR3 DNA: TGTGCCAGCAGCCAATGGACAGGGCTCTCCTAT. The chain couples TRBV5 to TRBJ2-7, with 8 bases that match TRBD1. The CDR3 end lies 4 residues beyond the end of the read and is filled in from the germline J gene. The CDR3 contains 15 residues. The V gene end was trimmed by 2 bases and the J gene end by 0 bases; junction bases not matched to a gene: 3. CDR1 and CDR2 (germline): LGHNA, YNLKQL (reference sequence).

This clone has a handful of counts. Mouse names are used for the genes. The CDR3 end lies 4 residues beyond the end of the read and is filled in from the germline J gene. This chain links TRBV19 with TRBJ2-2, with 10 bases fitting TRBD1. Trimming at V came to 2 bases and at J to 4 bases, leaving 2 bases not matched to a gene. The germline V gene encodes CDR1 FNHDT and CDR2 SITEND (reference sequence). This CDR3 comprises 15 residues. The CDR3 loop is CASSIDRGRTGQLYF. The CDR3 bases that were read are TGTGCCAGCAGTATTGACAGGGGGCGCACCGGG.

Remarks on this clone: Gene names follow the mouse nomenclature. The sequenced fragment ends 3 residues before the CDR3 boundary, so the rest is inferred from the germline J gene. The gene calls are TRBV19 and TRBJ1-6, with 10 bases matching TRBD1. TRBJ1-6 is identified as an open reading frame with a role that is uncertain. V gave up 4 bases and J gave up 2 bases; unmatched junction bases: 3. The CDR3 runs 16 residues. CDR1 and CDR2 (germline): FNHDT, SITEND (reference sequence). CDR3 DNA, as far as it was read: TGTGCCAGCAGTCGGACAGGGGGTCCCTATAATTCGCCC. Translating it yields CASSRTGGPYNSP. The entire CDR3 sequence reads CASSRTGGPYNSPLYF.

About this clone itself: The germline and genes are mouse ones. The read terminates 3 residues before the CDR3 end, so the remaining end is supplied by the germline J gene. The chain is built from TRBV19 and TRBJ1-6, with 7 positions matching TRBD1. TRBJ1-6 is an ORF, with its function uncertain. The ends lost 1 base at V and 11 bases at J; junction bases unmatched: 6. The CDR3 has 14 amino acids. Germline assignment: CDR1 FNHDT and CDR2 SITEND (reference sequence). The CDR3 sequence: CASSISRGKPPLYF. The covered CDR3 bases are TGTGCCAGCAGTATATCCAGGGGGAAGCCGCCC.

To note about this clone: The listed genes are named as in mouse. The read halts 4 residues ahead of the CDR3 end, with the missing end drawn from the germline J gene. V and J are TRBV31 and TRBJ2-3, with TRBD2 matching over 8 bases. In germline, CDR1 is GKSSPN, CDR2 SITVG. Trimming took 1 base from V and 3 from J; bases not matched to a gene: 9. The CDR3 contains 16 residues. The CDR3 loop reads CAWSPRGGRLAETLYF. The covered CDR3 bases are TGTGCCTGGAGTCCCCGGGGGGGGCGCTTGGCAGAA. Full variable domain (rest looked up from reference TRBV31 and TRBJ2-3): AQTIHQWPVAEIKAVGSPLSLGCTIKGKSSPNLYWYWQATGGTLQQLFYSITVGQVESVVQLNLSASRPKDDQFILSTEKLLLSHSGFYLCAWSPRGGRLAETLYFGSGTRLTVL.